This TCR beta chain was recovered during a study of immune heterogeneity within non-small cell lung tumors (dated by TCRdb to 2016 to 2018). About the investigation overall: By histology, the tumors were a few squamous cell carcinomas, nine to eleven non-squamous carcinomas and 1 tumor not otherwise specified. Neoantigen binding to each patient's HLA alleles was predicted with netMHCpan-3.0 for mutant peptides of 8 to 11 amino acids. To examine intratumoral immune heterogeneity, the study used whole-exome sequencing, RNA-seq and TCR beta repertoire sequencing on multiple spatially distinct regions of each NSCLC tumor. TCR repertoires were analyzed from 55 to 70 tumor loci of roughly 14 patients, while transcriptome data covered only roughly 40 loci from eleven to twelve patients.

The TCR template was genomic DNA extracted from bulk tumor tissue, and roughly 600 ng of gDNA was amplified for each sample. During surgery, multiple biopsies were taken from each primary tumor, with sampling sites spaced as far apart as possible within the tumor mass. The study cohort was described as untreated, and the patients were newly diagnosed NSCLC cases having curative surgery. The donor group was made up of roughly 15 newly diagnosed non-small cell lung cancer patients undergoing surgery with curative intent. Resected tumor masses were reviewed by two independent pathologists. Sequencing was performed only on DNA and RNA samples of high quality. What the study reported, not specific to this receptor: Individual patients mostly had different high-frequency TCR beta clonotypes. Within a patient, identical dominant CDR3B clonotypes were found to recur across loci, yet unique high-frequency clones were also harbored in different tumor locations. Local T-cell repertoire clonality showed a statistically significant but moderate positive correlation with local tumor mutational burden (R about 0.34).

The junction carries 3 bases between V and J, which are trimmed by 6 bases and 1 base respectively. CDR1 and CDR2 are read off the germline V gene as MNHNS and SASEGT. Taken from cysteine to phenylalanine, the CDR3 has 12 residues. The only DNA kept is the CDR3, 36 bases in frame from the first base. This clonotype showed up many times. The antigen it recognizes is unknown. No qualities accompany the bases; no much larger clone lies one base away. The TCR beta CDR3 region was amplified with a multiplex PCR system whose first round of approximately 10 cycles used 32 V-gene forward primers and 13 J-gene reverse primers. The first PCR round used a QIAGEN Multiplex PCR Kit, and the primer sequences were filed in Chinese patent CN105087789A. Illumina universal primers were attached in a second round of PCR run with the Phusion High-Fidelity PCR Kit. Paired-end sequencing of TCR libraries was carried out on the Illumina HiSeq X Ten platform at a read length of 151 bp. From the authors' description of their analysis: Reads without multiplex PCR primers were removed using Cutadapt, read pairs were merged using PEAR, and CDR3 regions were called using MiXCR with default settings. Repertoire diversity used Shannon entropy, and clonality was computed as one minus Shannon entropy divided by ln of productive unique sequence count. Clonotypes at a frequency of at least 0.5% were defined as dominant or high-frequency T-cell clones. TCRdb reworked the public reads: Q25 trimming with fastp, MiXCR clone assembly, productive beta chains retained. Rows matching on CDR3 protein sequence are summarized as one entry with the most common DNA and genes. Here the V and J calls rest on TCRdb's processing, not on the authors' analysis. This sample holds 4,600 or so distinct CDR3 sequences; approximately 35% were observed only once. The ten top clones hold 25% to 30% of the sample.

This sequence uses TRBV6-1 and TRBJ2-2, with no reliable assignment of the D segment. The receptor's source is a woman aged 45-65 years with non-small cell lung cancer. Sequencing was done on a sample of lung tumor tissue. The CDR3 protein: CASSGNTGELFF. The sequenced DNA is TGTGCCAGCAGCGGGAACACCGGGGAGCTGTTTTTT.